Shown below are 8 T cell receptor beta chains from a single sample sequenced in a study of blood T cell repertoires in COVID-19. TCRdb's table, derived via immunoSEQ multiplex PCR, lists solely in-frame clones and lacks some. The data hold fewer than 100,000 clones, with roughly 84% observed a single time. Specimen: peripheral blood. These receptors originate from a woman at least 80 years old with acute or convalescent COVID-19.

This clone was detected once. The rearrangement links TRBV10-2 to TRBJ2-1; 8 bases fit TRBD2. CDR3 size: 14 residues. Germline CDR1 reads WSHSY; CDR2 reads SAAADI. V dropped 6 bases and J dropped 3; count of bases not matched to a gene: 4. The CDR3 here is CASRTGTSYNEQFF. As DNA, the CDR3 is TGCGCCAGCAGGACCGGGACTAGCTACAATGAGCAGTTCTTC.

V and J are TRBV9 and TRBJ1-1; TRBD1 aligns across 9 bases. The V gene end was trimmed by 0 bases and the J gene end by 6 bases; junction bases not matched to a gene: 15. Germline CDR1 is SGDLS and CDR2 is YYNGEE. There are 18 residues in the CDR3. CDR3 coding DNA: TGTGCCAGCAGCGTAGATACCGGGACAGGGAACAAAAGCCCTGAAGCTTTCTTT. Translation: CASSVDTGTGNKSPEAFF.

The chain recombines TRBV18 with TRBJ2-7, with a tentative D call TRBD1 (5 bases). Per the germline V gene, CDR1 is KGHSH and CDR2 is LQKENI. Trimming left V 4 bases short and J 5 bases short, with 24 bases between. The CDR3 sequence is 17 residues long. CDR3 DNA sequence: TGTGCCAGCTCACTCGGAGTTGGGTTCAGGGTTCAGGACGAGCAGTACTTC. Its protein is CASSLGVGFRVQDEQYF.

The chain uses TRBV28 and TRBJ1-1; D is uncertain. This CDR3 comprises 13 residues. The germline CDR1 and CDR2 sequences are MDHEN and SYDVKM. Trimming removed 2 bases at V and 0 bases at J, with 4 bases between. The DNA of the CDR3 is TGTGCCAGCAGTTTACAGATGAACACTGAAGCTTTCTTT. It encodes CASSLQMNTEAFF.

The chain couples TRBV7-8 to TRBJ2-5; 9 nucleotides match TRBD2. This CDR3 is 18 amino acids long. J lost 3 bases, V lost 1 base, and 12 bases had no gene match. Germline lookup yields CDR1 SGHVS and CDR2 FQNEAQ. CDR3 nucleotides: TGTGCCAGCAGCTTAGGGGCTTCGGCGGGGGGGCCAGAAGAGACCCAGTACTTC. This sequence encodes CASSLGASAGGPEETQYF.

This clone was picked up a small number of times. The same CDR3 is also encoded by other DNA sequences in this sample. The chain is built from TRBV10-3 and TRBJ1-5, with unresolved D. Germline V CDR1 and CDR2: ENHRY, SYGVKD. With 0 bases removed from V and 2 bases from J, the gap between germline ends came to 5 bases. The CDR3 is 14 amino acids. CDR3 amino acids: CAISESGGNQPQHF. CDR3 DNA sequence: TGTGCCATCAGTGAGTCCGGGGGCAATCAGCCCCAGCATTTT.

This chain connects TRBV6-2 or TRBV6-3 to TRBJ2-3, with 8 bases identical to TRBD2. CDR3 length: 15 residues. Germline V gene data show CDR1 as MNHEY and CDR2 as SVGEGT. J was trimmed by 7 bases and V by 6 bases; bases with no gene match: 12. The CDR3 here is CASSTSGGRQHTQYF. The CDR3 DNA follows: TGTGCCAGCAGCACAAGCGGGGGACGTCAACATACGCAGTATTTT.

V gene TRBV19 combines with J gene TRBJ1-4; D is unclear. The V end was cut by 3 bases, the J end by 4 bases, with 6 bases between. The CDR3 sequence is 13 residues long. Germline V gene lookup returns CDR1 LNHDA and CDR2 SQIVND (reference sequence). CDR3 protein: CASSIWSNEKLFF. The CDR3 DNA sequence: TGTGCCAGTAGTATTTGGAGTAATGAAAAACTGTTTTTT.